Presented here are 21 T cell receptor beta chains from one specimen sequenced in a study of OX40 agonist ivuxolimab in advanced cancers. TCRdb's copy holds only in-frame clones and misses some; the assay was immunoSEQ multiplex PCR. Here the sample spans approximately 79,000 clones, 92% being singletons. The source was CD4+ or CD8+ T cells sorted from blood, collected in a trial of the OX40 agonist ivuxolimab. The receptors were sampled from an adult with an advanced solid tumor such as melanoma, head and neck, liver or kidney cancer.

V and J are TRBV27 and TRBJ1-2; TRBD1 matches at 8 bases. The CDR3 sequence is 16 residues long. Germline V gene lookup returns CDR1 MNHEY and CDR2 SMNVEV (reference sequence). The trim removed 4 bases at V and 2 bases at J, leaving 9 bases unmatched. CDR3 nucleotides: TGTGCCAGCAGTTGGACAGGGAAGTTCACAAACTATGGCTACACCTTC. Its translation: CASSWTGKFTNYGYTF.

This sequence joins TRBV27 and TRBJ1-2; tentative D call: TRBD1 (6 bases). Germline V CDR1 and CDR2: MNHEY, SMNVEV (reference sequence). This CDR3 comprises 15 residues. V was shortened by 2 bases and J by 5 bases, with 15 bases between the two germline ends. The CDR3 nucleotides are TGTGCCAGCAGTTTACAAAGGACAGTCCCGTATGGCTACACCTTC. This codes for CASSLQRTVPYGYTF.

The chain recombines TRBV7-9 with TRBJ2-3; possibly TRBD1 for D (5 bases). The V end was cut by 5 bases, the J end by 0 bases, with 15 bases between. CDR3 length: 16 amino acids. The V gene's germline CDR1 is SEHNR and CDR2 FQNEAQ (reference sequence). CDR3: CASSPTSGPSTDTQYF. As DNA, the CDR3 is TGTGCCAGCAGCCCGACCTCAGGGCCAAGCACAGATACGCAGTATTTT.

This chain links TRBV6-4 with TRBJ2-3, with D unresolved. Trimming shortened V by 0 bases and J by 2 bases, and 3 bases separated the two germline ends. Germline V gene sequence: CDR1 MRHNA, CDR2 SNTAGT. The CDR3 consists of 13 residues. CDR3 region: CASSDSNTDTQYF. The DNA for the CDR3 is TGTGCCAGCAGTGACTCGAACACAGATACGCAGTATTTT.

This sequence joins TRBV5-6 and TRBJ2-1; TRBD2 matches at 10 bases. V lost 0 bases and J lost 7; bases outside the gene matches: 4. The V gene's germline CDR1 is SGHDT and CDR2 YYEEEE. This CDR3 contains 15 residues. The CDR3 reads CASSLVVLAGNEQFF. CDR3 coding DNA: TGTGCCAGCAGCTTGGTTGTACTAGCGGGGAATGAGCAGTTCTTC.

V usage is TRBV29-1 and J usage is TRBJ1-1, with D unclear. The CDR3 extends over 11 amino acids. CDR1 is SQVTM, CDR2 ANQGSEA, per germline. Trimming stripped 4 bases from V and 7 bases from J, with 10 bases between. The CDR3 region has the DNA TGCAGCGTTGCCCCCCGGGATGAAGCTTTCTTT. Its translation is CSVAPRDEAFF.

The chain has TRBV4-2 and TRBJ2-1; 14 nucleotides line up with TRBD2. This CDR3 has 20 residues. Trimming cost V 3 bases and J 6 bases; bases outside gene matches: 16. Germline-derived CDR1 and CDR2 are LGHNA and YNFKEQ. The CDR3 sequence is CASSQRSGTSGGPGGNEQFF. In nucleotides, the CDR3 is TGTGCCAGCAGCCAGCGCTCCGGGACTAGCGGGGGCCCGGGGGGCAATGAGCAGTTCTTC.

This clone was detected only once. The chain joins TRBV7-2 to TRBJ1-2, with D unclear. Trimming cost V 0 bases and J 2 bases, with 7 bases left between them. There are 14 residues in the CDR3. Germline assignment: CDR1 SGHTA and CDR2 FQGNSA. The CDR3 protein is CASSLAAGNYGYTF. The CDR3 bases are TGTGCCAGCAGCTTAGCGGCAGGAAACTATGGCTACACCTTC. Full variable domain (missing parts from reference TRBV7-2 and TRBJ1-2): GAGVSQSPSNKVTEKGKDVELRCDPISGHTALYWYRQSLGQGLEFLIYFQGNSAPDKSGLPSDRFSAERTGGSVSTLTIQRTQQEDSAVYLCASSLAAGNYGYTFGSGTRLTVV.

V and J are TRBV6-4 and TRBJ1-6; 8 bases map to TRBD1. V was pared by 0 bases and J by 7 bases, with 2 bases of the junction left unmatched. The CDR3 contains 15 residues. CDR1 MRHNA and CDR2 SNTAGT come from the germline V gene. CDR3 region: CASSDSDRGNSPLHF. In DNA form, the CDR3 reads TGTGCCAGCAGTGACTCAGACAGGGGCAATTCACCCCTCCACTTT.

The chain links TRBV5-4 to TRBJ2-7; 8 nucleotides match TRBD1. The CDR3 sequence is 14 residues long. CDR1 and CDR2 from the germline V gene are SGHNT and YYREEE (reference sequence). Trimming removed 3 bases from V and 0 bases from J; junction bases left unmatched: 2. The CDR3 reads CASSYRGVSYEQYF. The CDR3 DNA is TGTGCCAGCAGCTACAGGGGGGTCTCCTACGAGCAGTACTTC.

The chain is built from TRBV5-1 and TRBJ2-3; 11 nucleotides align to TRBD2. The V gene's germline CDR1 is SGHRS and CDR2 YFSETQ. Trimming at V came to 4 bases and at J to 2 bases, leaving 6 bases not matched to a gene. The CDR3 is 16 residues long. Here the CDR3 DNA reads TGCGCCAGCAGCCCCAGACTAGCGGGGCTCACAGATACGCAGTATTTT. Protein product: CASSPRLAGLTDTQYF.

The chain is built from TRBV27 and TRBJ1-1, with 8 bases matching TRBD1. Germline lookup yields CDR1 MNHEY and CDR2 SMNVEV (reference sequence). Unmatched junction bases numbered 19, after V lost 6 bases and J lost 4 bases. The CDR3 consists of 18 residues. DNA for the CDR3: TGTGCCAGCAGCCTAACCGGACAGGGTGGTTATTGGGGCACTGAAGCTTTCTTT. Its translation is CASSLTGQGGYWGTEAFF.

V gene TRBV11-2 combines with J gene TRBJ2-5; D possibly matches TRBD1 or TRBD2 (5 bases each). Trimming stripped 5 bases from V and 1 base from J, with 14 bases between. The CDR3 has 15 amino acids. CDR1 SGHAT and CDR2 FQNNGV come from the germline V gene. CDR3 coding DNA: TGTGCCAGCAGCGCCGGGGCCGTCGTCCAAGAGACCCAGTACTTC. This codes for CASSAGAVVQETQYF.

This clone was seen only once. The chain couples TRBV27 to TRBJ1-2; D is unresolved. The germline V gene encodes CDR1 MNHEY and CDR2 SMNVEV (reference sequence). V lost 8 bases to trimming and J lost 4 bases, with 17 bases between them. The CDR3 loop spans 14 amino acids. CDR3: CASRPMGVFYGYTF. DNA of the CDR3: TGTGCCAGCCGACCTATGGGAGTCTTCTATGGCTACACCTTC.

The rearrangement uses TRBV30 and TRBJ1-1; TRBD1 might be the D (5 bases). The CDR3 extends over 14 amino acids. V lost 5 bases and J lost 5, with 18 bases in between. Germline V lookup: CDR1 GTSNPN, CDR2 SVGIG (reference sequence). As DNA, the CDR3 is TGTGCCTGGGAGGCTGACAGTAGAGGGACTGAAGCTTTCTTT. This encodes CAWEADSRGTEAFF.

CDR3: CASSPPQPGRSLGGYGYTF. CDR3 DNA sequence: TGTGCCAGCAGCCCACCACAACCGGGACGGAGCCTAGGAGGTTATGGCTACACCTTC. The rearrangement joins TRBV7-9 to TRBJ1-2, with a weak D call TRBD1 (5 bases). Germline CDR1 and CDR2: SEHNR and FQNEAQ (reference sequence). The CDR3 contains 19 residues. Trimming left V 5 bases short and J 5 bases short, with 30 bases between.

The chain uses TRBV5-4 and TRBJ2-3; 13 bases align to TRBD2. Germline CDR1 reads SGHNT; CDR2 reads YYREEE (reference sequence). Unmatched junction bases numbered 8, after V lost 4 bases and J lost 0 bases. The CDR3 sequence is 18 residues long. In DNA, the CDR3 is TGTGCCAGCAGCCCCGGACTAGCGGGGGCACTGAGCACAGATACGCAGTATTTT. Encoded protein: CASSPGLAGALSTDTQYF.

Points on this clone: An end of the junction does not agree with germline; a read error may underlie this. Here the CDR3 reads CASSPDRNQETQYF. The CDR3 DNA follows: TGTGCTAGCAGCCCCGACAGGAATCAAGAGACCCAGTACTTC. V and J are TRBV7-7 and TRBJ2-5; a weak D match, TRBD1 (6 bases). The V gene's germline CDR1 is SSHAT and CDR2 FNYEAQ (reference sequence). This CDR3 is 14 amino acids long. The full variable domain, in which reference TRBV7-7 and TRBJ2-5 provide the parts outside the CDR3, is GAGVSQSPRYKVTKRGQDVTLRCDPISSHATLYWYQQALGQGPEFLTYFNYEAQPDKSGLPSDRFSAERPEGSISTLTIQRTEQRDSAMYRCASSPDRNQETQYFGPGTRLLVL.

CDR3 in amino acids: CASSQSGSTDTQYF. CDR3 in DNA: TGTGCCAGCAGCCAATCCGGGAGCACAGATACGCAGTATTTT. The gene calls are TRBV14 and TRBJ2-3, with no clear D. CDR3 size: 14 residues. The V gene's germline CDR1 is SGHDN and CDR2 FVKESK. Trimming pared 2 bases from V and 0 bases from J, leaving 6 bases between.

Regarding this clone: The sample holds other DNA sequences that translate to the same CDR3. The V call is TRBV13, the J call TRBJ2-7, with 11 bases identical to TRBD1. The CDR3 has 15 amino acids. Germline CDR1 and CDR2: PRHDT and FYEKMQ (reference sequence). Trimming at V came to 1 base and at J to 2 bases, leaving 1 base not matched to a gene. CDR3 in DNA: TGTGCCAGCAGCTTAGTGGGACAGGGGGCCTACGAGCAGTACTTC. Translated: CASSLVGQGAYEQYF.

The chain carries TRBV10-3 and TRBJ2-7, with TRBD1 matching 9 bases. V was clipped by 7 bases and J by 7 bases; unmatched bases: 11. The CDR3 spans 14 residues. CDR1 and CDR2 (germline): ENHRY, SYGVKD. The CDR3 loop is CAITLDRGSSEQYF. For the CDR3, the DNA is TGTGCCATCACCCTCGACAGGGGGTCTAGTGAGCAGTACTTC.